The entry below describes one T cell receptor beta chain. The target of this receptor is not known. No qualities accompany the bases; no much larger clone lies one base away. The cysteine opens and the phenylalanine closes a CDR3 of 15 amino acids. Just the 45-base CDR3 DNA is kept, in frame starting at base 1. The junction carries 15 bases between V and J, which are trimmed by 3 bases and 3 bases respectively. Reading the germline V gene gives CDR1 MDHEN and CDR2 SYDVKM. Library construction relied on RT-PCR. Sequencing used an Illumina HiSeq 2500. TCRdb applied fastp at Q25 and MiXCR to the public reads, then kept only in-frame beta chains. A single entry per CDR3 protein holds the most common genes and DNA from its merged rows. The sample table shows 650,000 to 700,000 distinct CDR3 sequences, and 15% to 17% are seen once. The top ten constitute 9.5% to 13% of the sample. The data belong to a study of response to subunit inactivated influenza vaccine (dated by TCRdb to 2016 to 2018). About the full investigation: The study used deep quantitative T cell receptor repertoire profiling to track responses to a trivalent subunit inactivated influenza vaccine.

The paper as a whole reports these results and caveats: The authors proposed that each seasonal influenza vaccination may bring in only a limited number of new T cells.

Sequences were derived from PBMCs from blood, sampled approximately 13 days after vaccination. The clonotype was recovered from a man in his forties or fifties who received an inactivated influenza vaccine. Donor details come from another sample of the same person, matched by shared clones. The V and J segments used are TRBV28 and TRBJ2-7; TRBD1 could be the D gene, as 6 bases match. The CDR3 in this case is CASSFGTTRIYEQYF. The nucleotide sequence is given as TGTGCCAGCAGTTTCGGGACAACGCGAATCTACGAGCAGTACTTC.